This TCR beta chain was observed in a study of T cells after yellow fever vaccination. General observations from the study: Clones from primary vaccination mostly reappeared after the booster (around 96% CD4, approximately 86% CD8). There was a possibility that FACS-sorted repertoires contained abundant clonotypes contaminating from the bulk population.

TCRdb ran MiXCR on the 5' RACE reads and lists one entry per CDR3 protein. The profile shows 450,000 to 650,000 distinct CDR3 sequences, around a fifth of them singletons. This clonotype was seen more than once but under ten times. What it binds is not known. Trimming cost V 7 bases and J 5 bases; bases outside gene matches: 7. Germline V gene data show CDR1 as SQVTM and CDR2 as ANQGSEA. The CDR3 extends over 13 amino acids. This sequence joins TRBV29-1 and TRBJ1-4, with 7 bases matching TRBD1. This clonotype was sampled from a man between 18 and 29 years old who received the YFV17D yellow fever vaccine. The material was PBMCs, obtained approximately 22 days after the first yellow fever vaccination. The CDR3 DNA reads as TGCAGCGCTTCGGGACAGAACAATGAAAAACTGTTTTTT. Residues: CSASGQNNEKLFF.